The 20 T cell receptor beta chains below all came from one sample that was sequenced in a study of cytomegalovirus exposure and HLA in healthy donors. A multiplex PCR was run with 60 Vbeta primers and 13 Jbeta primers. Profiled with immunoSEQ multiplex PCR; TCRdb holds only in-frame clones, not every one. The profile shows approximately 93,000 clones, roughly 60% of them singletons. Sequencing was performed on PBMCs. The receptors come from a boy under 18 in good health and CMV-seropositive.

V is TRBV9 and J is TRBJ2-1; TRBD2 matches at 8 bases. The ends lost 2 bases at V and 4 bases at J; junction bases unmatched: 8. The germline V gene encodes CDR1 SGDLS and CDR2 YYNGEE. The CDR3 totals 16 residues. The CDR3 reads CASSVRAGAIYNEQFF. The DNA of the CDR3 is TGTGCCAGCAGCGTCAGAGCGGGGGCGATATACAATGAGCAGTTCTTC.

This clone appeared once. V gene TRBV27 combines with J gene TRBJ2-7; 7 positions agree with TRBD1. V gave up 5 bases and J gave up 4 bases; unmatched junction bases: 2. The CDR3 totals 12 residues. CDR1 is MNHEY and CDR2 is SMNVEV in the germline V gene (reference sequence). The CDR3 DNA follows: TGTGCCAGCAGTCGGACAGGATACGAGCAGTACTTC. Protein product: CASSRTGYEQYF.

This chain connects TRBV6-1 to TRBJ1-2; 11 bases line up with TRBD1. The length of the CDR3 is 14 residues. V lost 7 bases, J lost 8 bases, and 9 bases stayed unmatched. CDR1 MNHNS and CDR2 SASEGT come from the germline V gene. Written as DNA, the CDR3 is TGTGCCAGCACCCTTGGACAGGGGGCGCGCGGCTACACCTTC. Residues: CASTLGQGARGYTF.

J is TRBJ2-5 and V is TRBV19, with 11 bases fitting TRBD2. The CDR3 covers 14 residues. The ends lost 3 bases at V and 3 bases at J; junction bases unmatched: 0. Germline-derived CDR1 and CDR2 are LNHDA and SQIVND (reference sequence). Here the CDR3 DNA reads TGTGCCAGTAGTATTAGCGGGGGGGAAGAGACCCAGTACTTC. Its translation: CASSISGGEETQYF.

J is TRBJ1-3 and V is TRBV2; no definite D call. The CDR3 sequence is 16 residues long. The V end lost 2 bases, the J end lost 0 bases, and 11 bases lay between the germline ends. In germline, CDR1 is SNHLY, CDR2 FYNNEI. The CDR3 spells CASSEWAGNSGNTIYF. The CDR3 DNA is TGTGCCAGCAGTGAATGGGCGGGTAACTCTGGAAACACCATATATTTT. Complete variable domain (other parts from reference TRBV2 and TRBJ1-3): EPEVTQTPSHQVTQMGQEVILRCVPISNHLYFYWYRQILGQKVEFLVSFYNNEISEKSEIFDDQFSVERPDGSNFTLKIRSTKLEDSAMYFCASSEWAGNSGNTIYFGEGSWLTVV.

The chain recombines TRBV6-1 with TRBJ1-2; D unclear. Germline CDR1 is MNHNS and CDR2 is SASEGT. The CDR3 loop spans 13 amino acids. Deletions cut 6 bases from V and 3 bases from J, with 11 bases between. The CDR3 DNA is TGTGCCAGCAGGAGAAACGCTTACTATGGCTACACCTTC. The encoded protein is CASRRNAYYGYTF.

CDR3 sequence reads: CASSAQPLTSGGHYEQYF. The CDR3 coding sequence is TGTGCCAGCAGCGCCCAACCACTGACTAGCGGGGGACACTACGAGCAGTACTTC. The chain joins TRBV7-6 to TRBJ2-7; 12 nucleotides align to TRBD2. V lost 5 bases and J lost 3; bases outside the gene matches: 14. CDR3 length: 18 amino acids. Germline CDR1 is SGHVS and CDR2 is FNYEAQ.

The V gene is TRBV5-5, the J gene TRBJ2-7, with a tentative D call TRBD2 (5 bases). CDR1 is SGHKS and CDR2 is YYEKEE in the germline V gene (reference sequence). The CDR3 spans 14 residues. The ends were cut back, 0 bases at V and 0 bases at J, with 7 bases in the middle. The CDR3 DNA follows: TGTGCCAGCAGCTTGGTGGGGAGCTCCTACGAGCAGTACTTC. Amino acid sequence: CASSLVGSSYEQYF.

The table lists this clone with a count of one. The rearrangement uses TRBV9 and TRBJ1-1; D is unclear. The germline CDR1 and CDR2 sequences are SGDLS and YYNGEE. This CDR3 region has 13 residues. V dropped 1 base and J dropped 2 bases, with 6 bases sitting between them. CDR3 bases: TGTGCCAGCAGCGTAAGCCTCAACACTGAAGCTTTCTTT. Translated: CASSVSLNTEAFF.

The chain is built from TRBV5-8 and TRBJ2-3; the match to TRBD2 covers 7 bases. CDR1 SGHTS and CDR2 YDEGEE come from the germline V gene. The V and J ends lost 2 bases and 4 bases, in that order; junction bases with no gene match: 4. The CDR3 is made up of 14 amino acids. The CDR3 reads CASSFHTSADTQYF. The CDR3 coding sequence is TGTGCCAGCAGCTTTCATACTAGCGCAGATACGCAGTATTTT.

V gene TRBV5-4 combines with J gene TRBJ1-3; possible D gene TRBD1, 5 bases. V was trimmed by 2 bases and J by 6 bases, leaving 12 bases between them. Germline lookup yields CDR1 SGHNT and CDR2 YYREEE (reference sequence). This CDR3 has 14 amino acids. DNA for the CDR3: TGTGCCAGCAGCTTCCAGGGAAGGCAAAACACCATATATTTT. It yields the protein CASSFQGRQNTIYF. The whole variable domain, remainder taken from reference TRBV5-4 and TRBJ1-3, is ETGVTQSPTHLIKTRGQQVTLRCSSQSGHNTVSWYQQALGQGPQFIFQYYREEENGRGNFPPRFSGLQFPNYSSELNVNALELDDSALYLCASSFQGRQNTIYFGEGSWLTVV.

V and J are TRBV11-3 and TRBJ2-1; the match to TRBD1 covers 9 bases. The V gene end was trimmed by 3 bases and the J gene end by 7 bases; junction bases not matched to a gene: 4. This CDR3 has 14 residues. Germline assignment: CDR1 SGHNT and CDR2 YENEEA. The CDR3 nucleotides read TGTGCCAGCAGCTTGTGGACAGGGGCGAATGAGCAGTTCTTC. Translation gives CASSLWTGANEQFF.

CDR3 residues: CASSLAPGLATEAFF. CDR3 nucleotide sequence: TGCGCCAGCAGCTTGGCCCCAGGGTTGGCCACTGAAGCTTTCTTT. The chain uses TRBV5-1 and TRBJ1-1, with TRBD1 as a possible D gene (5 bases). This CDR3 contains 15 residues. Germline V gives CDR1 SGHRS, CDR2 YFSETQ. Trimming cost V 0 bases and J 4 bases, with 13 bases left between them.

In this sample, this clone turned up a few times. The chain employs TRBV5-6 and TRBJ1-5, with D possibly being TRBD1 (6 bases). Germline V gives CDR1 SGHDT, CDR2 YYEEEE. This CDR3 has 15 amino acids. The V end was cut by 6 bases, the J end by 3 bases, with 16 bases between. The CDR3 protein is CASTRGGRVNQPQHF. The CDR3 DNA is TGTGCCAGCACCCGAGGGGGACGGGTCAATCAGCCCCAGCATTTT.

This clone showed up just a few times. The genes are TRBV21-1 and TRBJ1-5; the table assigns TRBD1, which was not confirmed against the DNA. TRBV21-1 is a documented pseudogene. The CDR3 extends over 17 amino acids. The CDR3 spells CASSHRKGQDSNQPQHF. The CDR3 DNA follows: TGTGCCAGCAGCCATCGGAAGGGACAGGATAGCAATCAGCCCCAGCATTTT.

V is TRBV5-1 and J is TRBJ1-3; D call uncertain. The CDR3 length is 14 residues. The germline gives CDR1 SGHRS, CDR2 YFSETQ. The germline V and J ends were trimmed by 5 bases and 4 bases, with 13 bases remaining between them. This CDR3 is CASSSSGTGNTIYF. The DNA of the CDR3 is TGCGCCAGCAGTAGTTCAGGAACCGGAAACACCATATATTTT.

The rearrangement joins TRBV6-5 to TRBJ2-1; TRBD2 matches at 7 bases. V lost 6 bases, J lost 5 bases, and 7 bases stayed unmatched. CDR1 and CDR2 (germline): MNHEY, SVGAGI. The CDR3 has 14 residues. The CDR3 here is CASRRLAYDNEQFF. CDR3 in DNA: TGTGCCAGCAGACGACTAGCTTACGACAATGAGCAGTTCTTC.

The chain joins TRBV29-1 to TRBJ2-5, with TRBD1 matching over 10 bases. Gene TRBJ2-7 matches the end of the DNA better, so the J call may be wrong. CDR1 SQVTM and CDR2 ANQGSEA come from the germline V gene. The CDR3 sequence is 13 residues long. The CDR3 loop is CSTRTGGAGEQYF. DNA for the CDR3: TGCAGCACTAGGACAGGGGGAGCCGGCGAGCAGTACTTC.

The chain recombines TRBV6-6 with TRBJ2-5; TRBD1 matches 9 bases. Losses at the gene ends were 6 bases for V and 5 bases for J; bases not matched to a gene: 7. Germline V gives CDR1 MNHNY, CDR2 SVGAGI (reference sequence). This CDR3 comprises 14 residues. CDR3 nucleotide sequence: TGTGCCAGCAGCGAACAGGGGGCGAGGGAGACCCAGTACTTC. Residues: CASSEQGARETQYF.

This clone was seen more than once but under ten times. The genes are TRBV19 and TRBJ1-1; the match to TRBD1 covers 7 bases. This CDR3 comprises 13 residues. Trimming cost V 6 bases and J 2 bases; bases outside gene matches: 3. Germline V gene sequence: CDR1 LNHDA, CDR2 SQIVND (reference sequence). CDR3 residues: CASRTGFNTEAFF. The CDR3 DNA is TGTGCCAGTAGGACAGGGTTTAACACTGAAGCTTTCTTT.